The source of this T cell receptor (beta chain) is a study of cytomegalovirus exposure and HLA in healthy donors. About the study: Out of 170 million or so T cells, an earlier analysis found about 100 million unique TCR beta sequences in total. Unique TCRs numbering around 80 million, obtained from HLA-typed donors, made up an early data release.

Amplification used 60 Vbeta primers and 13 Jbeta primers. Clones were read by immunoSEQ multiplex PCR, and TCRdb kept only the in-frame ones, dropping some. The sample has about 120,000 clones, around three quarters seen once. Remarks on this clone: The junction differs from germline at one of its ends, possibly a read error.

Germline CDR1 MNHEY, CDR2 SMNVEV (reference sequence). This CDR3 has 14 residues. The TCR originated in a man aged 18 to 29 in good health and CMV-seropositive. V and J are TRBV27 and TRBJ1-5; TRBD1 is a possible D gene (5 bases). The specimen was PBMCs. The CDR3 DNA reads TGTGCCGGCAGTTTAACGGACAACAATCAGCCCCAGCATTTT. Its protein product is CAGSLTDNNQPQHF.